These 31 T cell receptor beta chains were all obtained from the same sample, sequenced in a study of blood T cell repertoires in COVID-19. Data came from immunoSEQ multiplex PCR; TCRdb stores just in-frame clones and leaves some out. Of 400,000 to 550,000 clones detected, nearly 90% appear once; the ten largest clones hold under 2.5%. The specimen was PBMCs or T cells enriched from blood (not recorded which). The source is a woman under 30 with acute COVID-19.

J is TRBJ2-2 and V is TRBV28; tentative D call: TRBD1 (6 bases). The V gene lost 9 bases and the J gene lost 2 bases, with 13 bases spanning the gap. This CDR3 comprises 14 residues. Germline CDR1 reads MDHEN; CDR2 reads SYDVKM. The CDR3 here is CASLNRANTGELFF. CDR3 sequence (DNA): TGTGCCAGTCTCAACAGGGCTAACACCGGGGAGCTGTTTTTT.

The V and J genes are TRBV9 and TRBJ1-2, with unresolved D. The CDR3 runs to 13 residues. Germline lookup yields CDR1 SGDLS and CDR2 YYNGEE. Between the trimmed V and J ends, which lost 4 bases and 5 bases, there was a span of 12 bases. CDR3 bases: TGTGCCAGCAGCCTAGACACGACTTATGGCTACACCTTC. Translated: CASSLDTTYGYTF.

The CDR3 DNA follows: TGTGCCAGCATACGGCCGGGGATATTAGGCGAGCAGTACTTC. This codes for CASIRPGILGEQYF. This chain joins TRBV6-5 and TRBJ2-7; perhaps TRBD2 as D (5 bases). CDR3 length: 14 amino acids. Trimming cost V 7 bases and J 6 bases, with 19 bases left between them. Germline V CDR1 and CDR2: MNHEY, SVGAGI.

This clone was counted a single time. The chain couples TRBV5-1 to TRBJ1-3, with D possibly TRBD1 on 5 matching bases. Germline V gene lookup returns CDR1 SGHRS and CDR2 YFSETQ. This CDR3 has 15 residues. V was shortened by 4 bases and J by 4 bases, with 15 bases between the two germline ends. CDR3 protein: CASSLSQGTGNTIYF. In DNA form, the CDR3 reads TGCGCCAGCAGCCTTAGTCAGGGTACCGGAAACACCATATATTTT.

V usage is TRBV11-2 and J usage is TRBJ1-5; D not certain. The CDR3 has 13 amino acids. V lost 5 bases and J lost 7, with 12 bases in between. CDR1 is SGHAT, CDR2 FQNNGV, per germline. The CDR3 DNA reads as TGTGCCAGCAGCCCGTCCAGCGCGCAGCCCCAGCATTTT. Translated, it gives CASSPSSAQPQHF.

This chain uses TRBV6-5 with TRBJ2-2, with 7 bases aligning to TRBD1. Germline CDR1 MNHEY, CDR2 SVGAGI. The CDR3 consists of 14 residues. The trim removed 6 bases at V and 0 bases at J, leaving 1 base unmatched. CDR3 loop: CASRTGANTGELFF. The CDR3 bases are TGTGCCAGCAGAACAGGGGCGAACACCGGGGAGCTGTTTTTT.

The chain couples TRBV27 to TRBJ1-2; D perhaps matches TRBD1 (5 bases). The V gene's germline CDR1 is MNHEY and CDR2 SMNVEV (reference sequence). The CDR3 is made up of 14 amino acids. V lost 6 bases, J lost 4 bases, and 15 bases lay in between. The CDR3 loop reads CASRLTGQPYGYTF. Written as DNA, the CDR3 is TGTGCCAGCAGACTGACCGGACAACCCTATGGCTACACCTTC.

The chain employs TRBV9 and TRBJ1-4; TRBD1 matches at 9 bases. The CDR3 spans 14 residues. The J segment lost 8 bases and the V segment lost 4 bases, leaving 6 bases of the junction unmatched. Germline-derived CDR1 and CDR2 are SGDLS and YYNGEE. The CDR3 bases are TGTGCCAGCAGCCCGGGACAGGGACGCGAAAAACTGTTTTTT. Protein sequence: CASSPGQGREKLFF.

This clone was detected only a few times. The chain links TRBV12-3 or TRBV12-4 to TRBJ1-1; D unresolved. CDR3 size: 12 residues. V was cut by 7 bases and J by 7 bases, with 13 bases left in between. The DNA for the CDR3 is TGTGCCAGCACCCCCCCGAGCCTTGAAGCTTTCTTT. This codes for CASTPPSLEAFF.

This clone was recorded once. The CDR3 protein is CASSFGGGIDEQYF. The CDR3 bases are TGTGCCAGCAGCTTTGGCGGGGGGATCGACGAGCAGTACTTC. The chain recombines TRBV7-9 with TRBJ2-7; 8 nucleotides agree with TRBD2. CDR1 is SEHNR, CDR2 FQNEAQ, per germline (reference sequence). V lost 3 bases and J lost 5; bases outside the gene matches: 6. CDR3 length: 14 amino acids.

This CDR3 reads CSVEDLGSGQPKAREQYF. The CDR3 nucleotides are TGCAGCGTTGAAGATCTTGGCAGCGGACAGCCAAAGGCGAGGGAGCAGTACTTC. This rearrangement joins TRBV29-1 to TRBJ2-7; D is possibly TRBD1 (6 bases). The V gene lost 0 bases and the J gene lost 7 bases, with 28 bases spanning the gap. Germline lookup yields CDR1 SQVTM and CDR2 ANQGSEA. The CDR3 loop spans 18 amino acids.

J is TRBJ2-7 and V is TRBV18; D may be TRBD1 (6 bases). This CDR3 contains 12 residues. Trimming cost V 4 bases and J 5 bases, with 9 bases left between them. Germline lookup yields CDR1 KGHSH and CDR2 LQKENI. The CDR3 loop reads CASSLYRDEQYF. In DNA form, the CDR3 reads TGTGCCAGCTCACTCTACAGGGACGAGCAGTACTTC.

The genes are TRBV5-1 and TRBJ1-1; 9 bases match TRBD1. The CDR3 loop spans 14 amino acids. Trimming cost V 4 bases and J 8 bases; bases outside gene matches: 9. Germline V gene data show CDR1 as SGHRS and CDR2 as YFSETQ. In DNA, the CDR3 is TGCGCCAGCAGCCTGGGACAGGGCCAGATGGAAGCTTTCTTT. This translates into CASSLGQGQMEAFF.

This clone was seen only once. The chain couples TRBV6-5 to TRBJ1-1; possible D gene TRBD1, 5 bases. The CDR3 consists of 15 residues. V was shortened by 0 bases and J by 3 bases, with 11 bases between the two germline ends. Germline V gene lookup returns CDR1 MNHEY and CDR2 SVGAGI. For the CDR3, the DNA is TGTGCCAGCAGTTACTCGGCAAGGGGCCACACTGAAGCTTTCTTT. It translates to CASSYSARGHTEAFF.

The chain combines TRBV9 with TRBJ2-3, with D possibly being TRBD1 (6 bases). The CDR3 spans 14 residues. Germline CDR1 reads SGDLS; CDR2 reads YYNGEE. The V and J ends lost 8 bases and 0 bases respectively, with 13 bases between them. CDR3: CASGGQTSTDTQYF. DNA of the CDR3: TGTGCCAGTGGAGGACAGACTAGCACAGATACGCAGTATTTT. Combining the CDR3 with reference TRBV9 and TRBJ2-3 gives the whole variable domain DSGVTQTPKHLITATGQRVTLRCSPRSGDLSVYWYQQSLDQGLQFLIQYYNGEERAKGNILERFSAQQFPDLHSELNLSSLELGDSALYFCASGGQTSTDTQYFGPGTRLTVL.

The CDR3 loop is CASSLASSYEQYF. The CDR3 DNA reads TGTGCCAGCAGCCTGGCAAGCTCCTACGAGCAGTACTTC. The J gene is TRBJ2-7, the V gene TRBV7-6, with D unresolved. The V and J ends lost 5 bases and 0 bases respectively, with 8 bases between them. The CDR3 loop spans 13 amino acids. Germline CDR1 is SGHVS and CDR2 is FNYEAQ.

J is TRBJ2-3 and V is TRBV5-4, with TRBD2 matching over 10 bases. V shed 0 bases, J shed 3 bases, and the junction held 7 bases outside the gene matches. This CDR3 contains 17 residues. In germline, CDR1 is SGHNT, CDR2 YYREEE (reference sequence). CDR3 loop: CASSLVPTSGETDTQYF. The CDR3, as DNA: TGTGCCAGCAGCTTGGTACCAACTAGCGGGGAAACAGATACGCAGTATTTT. The variable domain in full, with the rest retrieved from reference TRBV5-4 and TRBJ2-3, is ETGVTQSPTHLIKTRGQQVTLRCSSQSGHNTVSWYQQALGQGPQFIFQYYREEENGRGNFPPRFSGLQFPNYSSELNVNALELDDSALYLCASSLVPTSGETDTQYFGPGTRLTVL.

This clone was seen a single time. The chain employs TRBV19 and TRBJ1-2; D is undetermined. V was clipped by 1 base and J by 2 bases, with 8 bases between them. Germline CDR1 is LNHDA and CDR2 is SQIVND (reference sequence). CDR3 length: 14 residues. CDR3 protein: CASSIGGHNYGYTF. DNA for the CDR3: TGTGCCAGTAGTATAGGTGGGCACAACTATGGCTACACCTTC.

The J gene is TRBJ2-2, the V gene TRBV4-1; tentatively, D is TRBD1 (6 bases). The CDR3 runs 19 residues. CDR1 is MGHRA and CDR2 is YSYEKL in the germline V gene. With 0 bases removed from V and 4 bases from J, the gap between germline ends came to 21 bases. The CDR3 loop reads CASSQDSSPSRGGTGELFF. CDR3 DNA sequence: TGCGCCAGCAGCCAAGATTCATCCCCGTCTAGAGGGGGCACCGGGGAGCTGTTTTTT.

The V and J genes are TRBV6-2 or TRBV6-3 and TRBJ2-1; D gene unclear. The germline CDR1 and CDR2 sequences are MNHEY and SVGEGT. The V end was cut by 10 bases, the J end by 6 bases, with 16 bases between. The CDR3 length is 13 residues. This CDR3 reads CATNPLRLNEQFF. Written as DNA, the CDR3 is TGTGCCACCAACCCTCTAAGACTCAATGAGCAGTTCTTC.

V is TRBV5-1 and J is TRBJ2-7; D not certain. The germline V gene has CDR1 SGHRS and CDR2 YFSETQ. Trimming took off 5 bases at V and 12 bases at J, with 21 bases between the two ends. The CDR3 runs 13 residues. The CDR3 nucleotides are TGCGCCAGCAGGGGCAGTCCCTCAACGCTCTGGTACTTC. Translation: CASRGSPSTLWYF.

The gene calls are TRBV19 and TRBJ1-4, with 9 nucleotides matching TRBD1. The CDR3 consists of 16 residues. The germline V gene encodes CDR1 LNHDA and CDR2 SQIVND (reference sequence). The ends lost 5 bases at V and 8 bases at J; junction bases unmatched: 12. This CDR3 reads CASSFPSGTGLEKLFF. The CDR3, as DNA: TGTGCCAGTAGTTTTCCTTCCGGGACAGGGCTAGAAAAACTGTTTTTT. Together with reference TRBV19 and TRBJ1-4, the CDR3 gives the full variable domain: DGGITQSPKYLFRKEGQNVTLSCEQNLNHDAMYWYRQDPGQGLRLIYYSQIVNDFQKGDIAEGYSVSREKKESFPLTVTSAQKNPTAFYLCASSFPSGTGLEKLFFGSGTQLSVL.

The rearrangement joins TRBV27 to TRBJ2-4; 11 positions agree with TRBD2. The length of the CDR3 is 16 residues. Per germline, CDR1 MNHEY and CDR2 SMNVEV (reference sequence). V shed 7 bases, J shed 7 bases, and the junction held 12 bases outside the gene matches. The CDR3 DNA follows: TGTGCCAGCACCCCCATAGCGGGGGGGCGGATGAACATTCAGTACTTC. Protein product: CASTPIAGGRMNIQYF.

Only one count was recorded for this clone. The V call is TRBV23-1, the J call TRBJ1-2; the match to TRBD1 covers 9 bases. TRBV23-1 is labeled an ORF, and its function is uncertain. V shed 2 bases and J 2 bases; nucleotides not matched to a gene: 18. The CDR3 spans 20 residues. CDR3 in DNA: TGCGCCAGCAGTCAACTCACCATAGGGACAGGGATCAATGTGAACTATGGCTACACCTTC. Translation: CASSQLTIGTGINVNYGYTF.

The J gene is TRBJ2-5, the V gene TRBV6-5; a possible D gene is TRBD1 (6 bases). The CDR3 runs 12 residues. CDR1 is MNHEY and CDR2 is SVGAGI in the germline V gene. Trimming took off 5 bases at V and 5 bases at J, with 9 bases between the two ends. This CDR3 is CASSTGWETQYF. Written as DNA, the CDR3 is TGTGCCAGCAGTACAGGGTGGGAGACCCAGTACTTC.

V and J are TRBV29-1 and TRBJ2-1, with 10 bases that match TRBD1. The length of the CDR3 is 11 residues. The germline V gene encodes CDR1 SQVTM and CDR2 ANQGSEA. Trimming at V came to 3 bases and at J to 14 bases, leaving 4 bases not matched to a gene. As DNA, the CDR3 is TGCAGCGTTGACCCGGGACAGGGGAAGTTCTTC. Translating it yields CSVDPGQGKFF.

This rearrangement joins TRBV6-2 or TRBV6-3 to TRBJ1-2; tentative D call: TRBD1 (6 bases). Germline V gene sequence: CDR1 MNHEY, CDR2 SVGEGT. The V end lost 0 bases, the J end lost 3 bases, and 14 bases lay between the germline ends. This CDR3 spans 16 amino acids. As DNA, the CDR3 is TGTGCCAGCAGTTACTCGACGGGGGGCGTCGACTATGGCTACACCTTC. The encoded protein is CASSYSTGGVDYGYTF.

The chain links TRBV10-3 to TRBJ2-7, with D perhaps TRBD1 (7 bases). Trimming removed 6 bases at V and 3 bases at J, with 18 bases between. Germline V gene sequence: CDR1 ENHRY, CDR2 SYGVKD. The CDR3 is made up of 15 amino acids. CDR3: CAISRAGGQLYEQYF. The CDR3 region has the DNA TGTGCCATCAGCCGAGCCGGGGGACAGCTCTACGAGCAGTACTTC.

V and J are TRBV6-6 and TRBJ1-3; D is uncertain. V was trimmed by 7 bases and J by 2 bases, leaving 9 bases between them. The germline V gene encodes CDR1 MNHNY and CDR2 SVGAGI (reference sequence). The CDR3 extends over 13 amino acids. DNA of the CDR3: TGTGCCAGCAAACTAGAGGCTGGAAACACCATATATTTT. Protein sequence: CASKLEAGNTIYF.

The chain has TRBV21-1 and TRBJ2-2; no DNA check was done on the table's D call, TRBD1. TRBV21-1 is a listed pseudogene. This CDR3 contains 13 residues. CDR3 protein: CASGTGGTGELFF. CDR3 coding DNA: TGTGCCAGCGGGACAGGCGGCACCGGGGAGCTGTTTTTT.

This sequence joins TRBV2 and TRBJ1-1; the match to TRBD1 covers 9 bases. The germline V gene has CDR1 SNHLY and CDR2 FYNNEI. V gave up 6 bases and J gave up 11 bases; unmatched junction bases: 13. The CDR3 is made up of 14 amino acids. In DNA form, the CDR3 reads TGTGCCAGCAGAGACTCGCGGGACAGGGTATGGGCTTTCTTT. It encodes CASRDSRDRVWAFF.